The entry that follows covers one TCR beta chain sequence. Its antigen is currently not known. Nothing much larger sits one base from this clone, and base qualities are not available. These data belong to a study of shared clonotypes between healthy human individuals (dated by TCRdb to 2018 to 2021). About the investigation overall: The cohort included a few men and two women between 18 and 49 years of age. Between about 0.8 and 9 billion PBMCs per donor were obtained by leukapheresis. Per donor, three plates each were used for CD4 naive and CD4 memory, two for CD8 naive, and one for CD8 memory. The study deeply sequenced blood TCR repertoires of about 5 healthy adults to estimate repertoire size and the extent of clonotype sharing between individuals. Libraries were prepared and TCR repertoires were sequenced by different laboratories using diverse techniques, in order to increase sequencing depth and limit assay-specific biases.

Paper-wide results and their limitations: Sampling was restricted to blood, and TCR repertoires in tissues likely differ from the TCR repertoires found in blood. When a few donors were compared, the shared fraction of clonotypes was about 5% for naive CD4, more than 3% for naive CD8, 2.3% for memory CD4, and under 0.5% for memory CD8. Estimated clonotype richness was generally larger for naive than for memory subsets. Even with the large sequencing depth, rarefaction of the sorted-subset datasets indicated that sequencing was incomplete. Pairwise subsampling indicated that sequencing depth was expected to affect the degree of clonotype sharing among donors. Compared with non-shared clonotypes, the clonotypes found in all four sorted-subset donors had higher generation probabilities. The small number of donors limited the genetic and exposure-history diversity represented.

Using the deep immunoSEQ assay, TCR CDR3 regions were amplified from genomic DNA by multiplex PCR. Extracted genomic DNA from each cell subset was spread evenly across all wells of several immunoSEQ 96-well plates, with each plate serving as a replicate. For sorted subsets, each replicate PCR was loaded with approximately 190 ng genomic DNA, equivalent to 32,000 or so T cell genomes. Purified libraries were measured with a Qubit 3.0 fluorometer, size-checked on a Bioanalyzer 2100, and measured again with the KAPA Library Quantification kit. Every immunoSEQ 96-well plate was sequenced on a separate single-read 150-cycle Illumina NextSeq 550 flow cell. The published analysis was carried out like this. Because only junctional sequences without quality scores were contained in the immunoSEQ output, filtering matching that applied to full-length reads could not be performed. To assign V/J genes and CDR3, sequences were annotated using PyIR, a Python wrapper for IgBLAST v1.9, with IMGT germline references. Reads were filtered out if the reads had weak V/J assignments (E-value above 1e-6), no CDR3, stop codons, out-of-frame junctions, or ambiguous translated residues. V3J clonotypes were defined as sequences sharing the same inferred V gene, J gene, and CDR3 amino acid sequence. To compute the percentage overlap between repertoires, the number of shared unique clonotypes was divided by the size of the smaller repertoire. Repertoire richness was assessed with RTK rarefaction, the Chao1 estimator, and Recon v2.1 estimates of unobserved clonotypes. OLGA was used to compute generation probabilities for all TCRbeta clonotypes that the gDNA method yielded from several donors. Entries here come from immuneACCESS through TCRdb and include only in-frame sequences with V and J called. Some clones fail to appear in such tables; in the studies checked, an unresolved V gene covers under half of the shortfall, and the cause of the remainder is unknown. That table supplies the V and J calls and clone size; D and trimming were determined from the DNA. This sample gives 550,000 to 800,000 clones in total; about 92% of them show up just once. In total, the top ten clones hold about a third of the sample.

The donors were healthy, HIV-negative adults with no recently reported acute infections or vaccinations. All donors were Caucasian adults living in Nashville, Tennessee, USA. CD8 memory samples were composed of magnetically selected CD45RO+ cells combined with CCR7-negative CD45RA+ effector memory (TemRA) cells. Blood was obtained by leukapheresis, after which PBMCs were separated by Ficoll-Histopaque density gradient centrifugation and cryopreserved in liquid nitrogen vapor phase. Analytical flow cytometry was used to check the purity and quantity of each magnetically sorted T cell population. Genomic DNA was isolated from each sorted fraction and quantified by UV absorbance on a Nanodrop 2000c. Trimming removed 5 bases from V and 2 bases from J, leaving 19 bases between the germline ends. Inclusive of the bounding cysteine and phenylalanine, the CDR3 is 17 residues long. Only the CDR3 DNA stays, 51 bases, in frame from base 1. The germline V gene (reference sequence) sets CDR1 to LNHNV and CDR2 to YYDKDF.

This sequence originates from a man aged 18 to 30 in good health. Some clones in this sample may be carry-over from other donors' samples. Sequenced sample: memory CD8+ T cells from PBMCs. Interpreted using the paper, the cell subset or site label stands for: CD45RO+ cells pooled with CCR7-negative TemRA cells. The sequence links TRBV15 to TRBJ2-1, with the D gene not confidently named. For the CDR3, the sequence is CATSFDPNGVAYNEQFF. The DNA sequence is as follows: TGTGCCACCAGCTTTGACCCCAACGGCGTGGCCTACAATGAGCAGTTCTTC.